The 8 T cell receptor beta chains given below trace back to one sample, sequenced in a study of graft-versus-host responses after intestinal transplantation. Responders (approximately 200,000, CFSE-labeled) met approximately 200,000 stimulators that were irradiated and violet-dye-labeled. Sequenced by immunoSEQ multiplex PCR; TCRdb stores in-frame clones only, minus some. The repertoire includes around 21,000 clones, roughly 44% of them detected once, and about 1.3% sits in the top ten. The material sequenced was alloreactive CD8+ T cells from a mixed lymphocyte reaction culture, taken before transplantation. Noted subset: CFSE-low proliferating T cells sorted from approximately six-day pre-transplant mixed lymphocyte reaction (GvH or HvG direction). The source of these receptors is a human patient who was an organ donor for intestinal transplantation.

The V gene is TRBV28, the J gene TRBJ1-3; 9 bases agree with TRBD1. This CDR3 has 16 residues. Trimming took 1 base from V and 7 from J; bases not matched to a gene: 8. Germline V lookup: CDR1 MDHEN, CDR2 SYDVKM. The CDR3 is CASSLSGQGNYNTIYF. The CDR3 region has the DNA TGTGCCAGCAGTTTATCGGGACAGGGTAATTATAACACCATATATTTT. The complete variable domain, with remaining parts taken from reference TRBV28 and TRBJ1-3, reads DVKVTQSSRYLVKRTGEKVFLECVQDMDHENMFWYRQDPGLGLRLIYFSYDVKMKEKGDIPEGYSVSREKKERFSLILESASTNQTSMYLCASSLSGQGNYNTIYFGEGSWLTVV.

In its sample, this clone was seen once. The chain is built from TRBV6-8 and TRBJ1-5; 7 bases match TRBD1. From germline, CDR1 is MNHGY and CDR2 SAAAGT. The CDR3 length is 14 residues. J was trimmed by 1 base and V by 6 bases; bases with no gene match: 3. CDR3 sequence: CASRQGLSNQPQHF. CDR3 nucleotide sequence: TGTGCCAGCAGACAGGGGCTCAGCAATCAGCCCCAGCATTTT.

This clone was counted a few times. V usage is TRBV7-9 and J usage is TRBJ2-5; weak D call: TRBD1 (5 bases). The CDR3 runs 16 residues. Germline V lookup: CDR1 SEHNR, CDR2 FQNEAQ (reference sequence). V was shortened by 0 bases and J by 6 bases, with 17 bases between the two germline ends. The CDR3 region is CASSLAHPGPRKTQYF. The CDR3 DNA reads as TGTGCCAGCAGCTTAGCGCATCCAGGGCCCCGTAAGACCCAGTACTTC.

This chain connects TRBV18 to TRBJ2-1; TRBD2 might be the D (6 bases). Per germline, CDR1 KGHSH and CDR2 LQKENI. The germline V and J ends were trimmed by 3 bases and 10 bases, with 22 bases remaining between them. This CDR3 is built from 16 residues. The chain's CDR3 is CASSPKEGVSVWEQFF. The CDR3, as DNA: TGTGCCAGCTCACCTAAGGAGGGCGTCTCGGTATGGGAGCAGTTCTTC.

This clone occurred a few times. This chain joins TRBV9 and TRBJ1-1; D gene unclear. The CDR3 consists of 14 residues. From germline, CDR1 is SGDLS and CDR2 YYNGEE. Between the trimmed V and J ends, which lost 0 bases and 1 base, there was a span of 7 bases. Here the CDR3 DNA reads TGTGCCAGCAGCGTAGAGGCCGAGAACACTGAAGCTTTCTTT. This translates into CASSVEAENTEAFF.

This sequence joins TRBV4-3 and TRBJ2-2, with 8 bases lining up with TRBD1. Germline loops: CDR1 LGHNA, CDR2 YSLEER. The CDR3 runs 14 residues. The ends lost 4 bases at V and 7 bases at J; junction bases unmatched: 5. CDR3 in DNA: TGCGCCAGCAGCCTTAACGGACAGGGCGGGGAGCTGTTTTTT. Translating it yields CASSLNGQGGELFF.

This clone showed up just a few times. The chain is built from TRBV6-5 and TRBJ2-7, with 8 bases fitting TRBD1. V dropped 0 bases and J dropped 4; count of bases not matched to a gene: 2. Germline loops: CDR1 MNHEY, CDR2 SVGAGI. The CDR3 covers 14 residues. The CDR3 DNA reads as TGTGCCAGCAGTTACTCGACAGGGGCGTACGAGCAGTACTTC. Translation gives CASSYSTGAYEQYF.

The J gene is TRBJ1-2, the V gene TRBV5-6; D is unclear. Trimming took 0 bases from V and 2 from J, leaving 11 bases between them. The germline CDR1 and CDR2 sequences are SGHDT and YYEEEE. This CDR3 is built from 15 residues. CDR3 protein: CASSLDLTTNYGYTF. CDR3 in DNA: TGTGCCAGCAGCTTGGATTTGACAACCAACTATGGCTACACCTTC. Full variable domain (missing parts from reference TRBV5-6 and TRBJ1-2): DAGVTQSPTHLIKTRGQQVTLRCSPKSGHDTVSWYQQALGQGPQFIFQYYEEEERQRGNFPDRFSGHQFPNYSSELNVNALLLGDSALYLCASSLDLTTNYGYTFGSGTRLTVV.